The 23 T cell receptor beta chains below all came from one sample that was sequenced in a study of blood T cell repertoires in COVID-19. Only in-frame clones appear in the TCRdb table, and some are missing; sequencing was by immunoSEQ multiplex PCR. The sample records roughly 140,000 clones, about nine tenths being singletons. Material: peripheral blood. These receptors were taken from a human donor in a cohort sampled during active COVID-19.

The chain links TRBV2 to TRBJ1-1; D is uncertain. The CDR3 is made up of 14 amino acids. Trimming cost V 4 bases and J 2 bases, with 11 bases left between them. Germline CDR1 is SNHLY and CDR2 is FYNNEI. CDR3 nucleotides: TGTGCCAGCAGTGGCGATAGCTTTAACACTGAAGCTTTCTTT. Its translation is CASSGDSFNTEAFF.

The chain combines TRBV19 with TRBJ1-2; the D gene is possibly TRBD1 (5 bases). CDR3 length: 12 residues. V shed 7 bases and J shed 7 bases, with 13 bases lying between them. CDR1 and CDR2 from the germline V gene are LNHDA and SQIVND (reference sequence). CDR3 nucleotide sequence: TGTGCCAGTACCGCAGGGTCCTTTGGCTACACCTTC. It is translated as CASTAGSFGYTF.

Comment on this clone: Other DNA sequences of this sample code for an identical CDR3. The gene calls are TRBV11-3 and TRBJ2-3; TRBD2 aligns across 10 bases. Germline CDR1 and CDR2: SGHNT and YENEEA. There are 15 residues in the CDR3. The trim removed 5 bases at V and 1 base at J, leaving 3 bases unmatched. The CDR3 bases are TGTGCCAGCAGCCCTACTAGCGGGGGCACAGATACGCAGTATTTT. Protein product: CASSPTSGGTDTQYF.

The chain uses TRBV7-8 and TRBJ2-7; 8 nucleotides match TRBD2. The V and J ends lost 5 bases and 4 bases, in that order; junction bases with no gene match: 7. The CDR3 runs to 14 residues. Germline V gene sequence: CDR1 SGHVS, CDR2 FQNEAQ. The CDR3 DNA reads TGTGCCAGCAGCCCCGGGGGGGCCGGGTACGAGCAGTACTTC. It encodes CASSPGGAGYEQYF.

CDR3 coding DNA: TGCGCCAGCAGCTTTGGACTCCAAGGGGGTGACTACGAGCAGTACTTC. Amino acid sequence: CASSFGLQGGDYEQYF. The chain links TRBV5-1 to TRBJ2-7, with a tentative D call TRBD1 (6 bases). CDR3 length equals 16 residues. V was trimmed by 2 bases and J by 3 bases, leaving 18 bases between them. CDR1 is SGHRS and CDR2 is YFSETQ in the germline V gene.

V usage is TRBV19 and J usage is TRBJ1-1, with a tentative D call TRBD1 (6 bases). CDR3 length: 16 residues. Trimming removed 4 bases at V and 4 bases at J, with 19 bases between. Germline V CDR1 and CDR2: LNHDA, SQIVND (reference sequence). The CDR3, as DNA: TGTGCCAGTAGTACTCACAGGGCCTCTTTTTCCACTGAAGCTTTCTTT. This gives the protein CASSTHRASFSTEAFF.

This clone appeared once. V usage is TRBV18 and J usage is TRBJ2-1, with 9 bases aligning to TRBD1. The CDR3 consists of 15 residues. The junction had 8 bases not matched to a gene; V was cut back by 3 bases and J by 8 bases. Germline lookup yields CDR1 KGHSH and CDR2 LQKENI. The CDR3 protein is CASSPRQGVGDEQFF. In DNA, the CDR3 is TGTGCCAGCTCACCCAGACAGGGGGTCGGCGATGAGCAGTTCTTC.

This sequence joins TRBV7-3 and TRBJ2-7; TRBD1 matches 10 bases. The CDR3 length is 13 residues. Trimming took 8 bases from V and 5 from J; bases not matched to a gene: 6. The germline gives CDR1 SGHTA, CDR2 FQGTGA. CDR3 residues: CASSRDRGHEQYF. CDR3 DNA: TGTGCCAGCTCCCGGGACAGGGGCCACGAGCAGTACTTC. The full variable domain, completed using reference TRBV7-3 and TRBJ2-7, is GAGVSQTPSNKVTEKGKYVELRCDPISGHTALYWYRQSLGQGPEFLIYFQGTGAADDSGLPNDRFFAVRPEGSVSTLKIQRTERGDSAVYLCASSRDRGHEQYFGPGTRLTVT.

The CDR3 DNA follows: TGTGCCAGCAGCATGCGGGACTACGAGCAGTACTTC. It encodes CASSMRDYEQYF. The J gene is TRBJ2-7, the V gene TRBV7-8, with D possibly being TRBD2 (6 bases). The CDR3 loop spans 12 amino acids. Trimming took off 5 bases at V and 3 bases at J, with 8 bases between the two ends. The V gene's germline CDR1 is SGHVS and CDR2 FQNEAQ.

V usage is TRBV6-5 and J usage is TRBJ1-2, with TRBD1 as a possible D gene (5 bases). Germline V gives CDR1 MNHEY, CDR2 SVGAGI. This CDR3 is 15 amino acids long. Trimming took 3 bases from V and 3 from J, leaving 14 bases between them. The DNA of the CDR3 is TGTGCCAGCAGTTATTCCCCCTCAGGGTACTATGGCTACACCTTC. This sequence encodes CASSYSPSGYYGYTF.

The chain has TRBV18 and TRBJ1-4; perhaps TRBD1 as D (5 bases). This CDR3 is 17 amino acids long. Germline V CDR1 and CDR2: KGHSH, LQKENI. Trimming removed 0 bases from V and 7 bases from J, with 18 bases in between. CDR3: CASSPPGQGWLREKLFF. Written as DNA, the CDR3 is TGTGCCAGCTCACCACCGGGGCAGGGCTGGCTTCGTGAAAAACTGTTTTTT.

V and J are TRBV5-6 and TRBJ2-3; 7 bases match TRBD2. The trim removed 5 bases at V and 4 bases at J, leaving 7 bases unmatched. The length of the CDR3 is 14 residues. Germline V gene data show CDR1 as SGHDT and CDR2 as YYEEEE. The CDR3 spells CASRSRGVADTQYF. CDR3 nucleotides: TGTGCCAGCAGGAGCCGGGGGGTAGCAGATACGCAGTATTTT.

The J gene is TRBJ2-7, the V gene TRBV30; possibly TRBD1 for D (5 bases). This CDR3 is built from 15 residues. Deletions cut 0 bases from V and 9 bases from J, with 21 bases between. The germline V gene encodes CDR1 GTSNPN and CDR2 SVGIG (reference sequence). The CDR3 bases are TGTGCCTGGAGTGTACAGATCGCAGGGATTCGATCGCAGTACTTC. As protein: CAWSVQIAGIRSQYF.

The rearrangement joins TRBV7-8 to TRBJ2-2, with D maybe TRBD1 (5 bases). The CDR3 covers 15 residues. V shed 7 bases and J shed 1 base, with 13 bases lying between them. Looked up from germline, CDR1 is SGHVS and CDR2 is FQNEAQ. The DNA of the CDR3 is TGTGCCAGCACCCCAGGGCGGATGAACACCGGGGAGCTGTTTTTT. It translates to CASTPGRMNTGELFF.

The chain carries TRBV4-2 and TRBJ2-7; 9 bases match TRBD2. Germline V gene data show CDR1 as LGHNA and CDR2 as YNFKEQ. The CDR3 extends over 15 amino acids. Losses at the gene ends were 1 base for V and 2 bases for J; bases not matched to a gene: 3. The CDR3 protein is CASSQGSGGTYEQYF. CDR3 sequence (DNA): TGTGCCAGCAGCCAAGGTAGCGGGGGTACCTACGAGCAGTACTTC.

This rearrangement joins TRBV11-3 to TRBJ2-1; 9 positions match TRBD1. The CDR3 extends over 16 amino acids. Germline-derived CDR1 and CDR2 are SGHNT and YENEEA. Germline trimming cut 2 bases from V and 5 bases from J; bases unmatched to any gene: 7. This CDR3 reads CASSLSGTGRNNEQFF. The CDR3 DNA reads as TGTGCCAGCAGCTTATCCGGGACAGGGAGGAACAATGAGCAGTTCTTC.

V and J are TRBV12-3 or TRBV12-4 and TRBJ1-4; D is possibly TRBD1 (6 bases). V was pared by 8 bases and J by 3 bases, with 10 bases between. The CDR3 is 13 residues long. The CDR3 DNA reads TGTGCCAGCCGGGACATCTCTAATGAAAAACTGTTTTTT. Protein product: CASRDISNEKLFF.

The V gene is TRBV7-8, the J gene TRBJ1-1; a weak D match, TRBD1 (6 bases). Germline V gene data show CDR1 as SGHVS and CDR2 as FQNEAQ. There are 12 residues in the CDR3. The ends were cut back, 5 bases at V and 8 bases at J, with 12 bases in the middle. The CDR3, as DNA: TGTGCCAGCAGCCTCAGGGGTCTCGAAGCTTTCTTT. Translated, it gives CASSLRGLEAFF.

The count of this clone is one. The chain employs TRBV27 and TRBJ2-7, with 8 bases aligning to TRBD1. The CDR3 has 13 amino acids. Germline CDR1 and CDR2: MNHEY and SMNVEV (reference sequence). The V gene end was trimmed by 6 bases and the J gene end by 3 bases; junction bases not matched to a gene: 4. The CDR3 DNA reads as TGTGCCAGCAGGACAACAGGGGGCTACGAGCAGTACTTC. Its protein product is CASRTTGGYEQYF.

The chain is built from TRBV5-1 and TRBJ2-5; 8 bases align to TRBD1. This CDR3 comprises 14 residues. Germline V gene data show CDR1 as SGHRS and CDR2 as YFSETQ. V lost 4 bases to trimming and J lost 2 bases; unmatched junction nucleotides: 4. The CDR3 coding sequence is TGCGCCAGCAGCCCTGGACAGGGTCAAGAGACCCAGTACTTC. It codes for CASSPGQGQETQYF. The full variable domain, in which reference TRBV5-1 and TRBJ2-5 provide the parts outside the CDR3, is KAGVTQTPRYLIKTRGQQVTLSCSPISGHRSVSWYQQTPGQGLQFLFEYFSETQRNKGNFPGRFSGRQFSNSRSEMNVSTLELGDSALYLCASSPGQGQETQYFGPGTRLLVL.

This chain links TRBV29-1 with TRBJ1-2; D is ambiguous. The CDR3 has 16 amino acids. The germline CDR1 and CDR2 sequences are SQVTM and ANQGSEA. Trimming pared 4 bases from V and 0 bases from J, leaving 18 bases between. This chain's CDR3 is CSVGGQSREANYGYTF. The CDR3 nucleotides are TGCAGCGTTGGAGGGCAATCGAGGGAAGCTAACTATGGCTACACCTTC.

CDR3 residues: CASSLKGDYTGELFF. For the CDR3, the DNA is TGTGCCAGCAGCTTAAAGGGGGATTACACCGGGGAGCTGTTTTTT. V is TRBV7-3 and J is TRBJ2-2; a weak D match, TRBD1 (6 bases). CDR1 is SGHTA and CDR2 is FQGTGA in the germline V gene. This CDR3 is built from 15 residues. V was pared by 1 base and J by 3 bases, with 9 bases between.

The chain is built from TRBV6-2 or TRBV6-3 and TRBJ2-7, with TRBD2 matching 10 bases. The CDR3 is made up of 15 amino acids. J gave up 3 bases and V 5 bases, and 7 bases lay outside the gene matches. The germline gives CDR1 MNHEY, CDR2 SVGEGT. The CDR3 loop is CASSVALAGGYEQYF. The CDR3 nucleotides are TGTGCCAGCAGTGTCGCCTTAGCGGGGGGCTACGAGCAGTACTTC.